The 20 T cell receptor beta chains listed next were all sequenced from one sample in a study of human T cells and chemical hapten exposure (dated by TCRdb to the early 2020s). The time point label on this specimen signifies: healthy volunteer bleed at 2 weeks. Total RNA was extracted from unfractionated whole blood collected in Tempus Blood RNA tubes. The library was built by means of RACE. Sequencing took place on a NextSeq 500. TCRdb redid the processing of the public reads, applying fastp at Q25 and MiXCR, and retained in-frame beta chains. One record per CDR3 amino acid sequence lists the most common genes and DNA. This sample comprises 75,000 to 100,000 distinct CDR3 sequences, approximately 9% of them detected only once. The ten largest clones represent 2.5% to 3% of the sample. Sequenced input: whole blood. The receptors come from a female donor in good health. Some clones in this sample may be carry-over from other donors' samples.

This clonotype turned up a few times. J is TRBJ2-3 and V is TRBV9, with 10 bases aligning to TRBD1. The CDR3 is 15 residues long. Germline V gene lookup returns CDR1 SGDLS and CDR2 YYNGEE. J was trimmed by 5 bases and V by 0 bases; bases with no gene match: 3. The chain's CDR3 is CASSVETGGKDTQYF. CDR3 DNA sequence: TGTGCCAGCAGCGTAGAGACAGGGGGCAAAGATACGCAGTATTTT.

V is TRBV3-1 and J is TRBJ1-2; 8 nucleotides match TRBD1. Trimming removed 4 bases from V and 6 bases from J; junction bases left unmatched: 7. Germline CDR1 reads LGHDT; CDR2 reads YNNKEL (reference sequence). The CDR3 totals 14 residues. CDR3 sequence reads: CASSPRTGSHGYTF. CDR3 in DNA: TGTGCCAGCAGCCCACGGACAGGGAGTCATGGCTACACCTTC. Together with reference TRBV3-1 and TRBJ1-2, the CDR3 gives the full variable domain: DTAVSQTPKYLVTQMGNDKSIKCEQNLGHDTMYWYKQDSKKFLKIMFSYNNKELIINETVPNRFSPKSPDKAHLNLHINSLELGDSAVYFCASSPRTGSHGYTFGSGTRLTVV.

V gene TRBV29-1 combines with J gene TRBJ1-1; 11 positions agree with TRBD1. V lost 7 bases, J lost 3 bases, and 1 base stayed unmatched. The CDR3 has 12 residues. CDR1 and CDR2 (germline): SQVTM, ANQGSEA. CDR3 in amino acids: CSGGQGDTEAFF. CDR3 nucleotide sequence: TGCAGCGGGGGACAGGGGGACACTGAAGCTTTCTTT.

This clonotype has just one count. A read error is possible here, since a much larger clone lies one base away. This chain uses TRBV20-1 with TRBJ2-1; 10 nucleotides agree with TRBD1. The ends lost 3 bases at V and 11 bases at J; junction bases unmatched: 10. This CDR3 is built from 14 residues. CDR1 is DFQATT, CDR2 SNEGSKA, per germline (reference sequence). In nucleotides, the CDR3 is TGCAGTGCTAGGGGGACAGGGGCAAATAATCAGCAGTTCTTC. Protein product: CSARGTGANNQQFF.

In this sample, this clonotype turned up many times. The chain uses TRBV28 and TRBJ1-4; 8 positions agree with TRBD1. Germline V CDR1 and CDR2: MDHEN, SYDVKM. This CDR3 comprises 14 residues. With V trimmed by 7 bases and J by 3 bases, 4 bases remained unmatched. The CDR3 spells CASNLQGANEKLFF. DNA of the CDR3: TGTGCCAGCAACCTACAGGGGGCTAATGAAAAACTGTTTTTT. Based on the CDR3 plus reference TRBV28 and TRBJ1-4, the full variable domain is DVKVTQSSRYLVKRTGEKVFLECVQDMDHENMFWYRQDPGLGLRLIYFSYDVKMKEKGDIPEGYSVSREKKERFSLILESASTNQTSMYLCASNLQGANEKLFFGSGTQLSVL.

In this sample, this clonotype turned up a few times. The genes are TRBV2 and TRBJ2-6, with D uncertain. The CDR3 spans 15 residues. The V gene's germline CDR1 is SNHLY and CDR2 FYNNEI. V lost 5 bases to trimming and J lost 0 bases, with 8 bases between them. CDR3 coding DNA: TGTGCCAGCAGTATCCAGTCCTCTGGGGCCAACGTCCTGACTTTC. Protein sequence: CASSIQSSGANVLTF.

The V gene is TRBV5-1, the J gene TRBJ2-1; 12 bases are a match to TRBD2. The CDR3 is made up of 15 amino acids. J lost 8 bases, V lost 6 bases, and 9 bases had no gene match. Per the germline V gene, CDR1 is SGHRS and CDR2 is YFSETQ. As DNA, the CDR3 is TGCGCCAGCACCGCCGGACTAGCGGGATCCGATGAGCAGTTCTTC. This codes for CASTAGLAGSDEQFF.

This clonotype was counted ten times or more. The chain links TRBV20-1 to TRBJ2-3; the match to TRBD2 covers 14 bases. The CDR3 covers 14 residues. V lost 5 bases and J lost 5; bases outside the gene matches: 3. CDR1 and CDR2 (germline): DFQATT, SNEGSKA (reference sequence). The CDR3 loop is CSAGTSGSQDTQYF. In nucleotides, the CDR3 is TGCAGTGCTGGGACTAGCGGGAGTCAAGATACGCAGTATTTT.

The table lists this clonotype with many counts. V is TRBV6-2 or TRBV6-3 and J is TRBJ2-1; 10 nucleotides agree with TRBD2. J was trimmed by 3 bases and V by 2 bases; bases with no gene match: 1. Germline CDR1 MNHEY, CDR2 SVGEGT. The CDR3 extends over 15 amino acids. CDR3 coding DNA: TGTGCCAGCAGTTACAGCGGGAGGGGCTACAATGAGCAGTTCTTC. This gives the protein CASSYSGRGYNEQFF.

This sequence joins TRBV28 and TRBJ2-7, with 9 bases matching TRBD1. Losses at the gene ends were 6 bases for V and 4 bases for J; bases not matched to a gene: 4. CDR1 and CDR2 (germline): MDHEN, SYDVKM. There are 13 residues in the CDR3. The CDR3 DNA reads as TGTGCCAGCAGATCGGGACAGGGTTACGAGCAGTACTTC. Amino acid sequence: CASRSGQGYEQYF.

This sequence joins TRBV6-5 and TRBJ1-1, with D uncertain. The CDR3 has 13 amino acids. Trimming removed 6 bases from V and 5 bases from J, with 13 bases in between. Germline V CDR1 and CDR2: MNHEY, SVGAGI. The CDR3 here is CASSLAWATEAFF. The CDR3 DNA is TGTGCCAGCAGCCTCGCCTGGGCGACTGAAGCTTTCTTT.

The rearrangement links TRBV28 to TRBJ2-1; D is tentatively TRBD1 or TRBD2 (6 bases each). Germline V CDR1 and CDR2: MDHEN, SYDVKM. V lost 6 bases, J lost 2 bases, and 17 bases lay in between. The length of the CDR3 is 16 residues. CDR3 sequence reads: CASSGSGGLTYNEQFF. The CDR3 bases are TGTGCCAGCAGCGGCTCCGGGGGCCTAACCTACAATGAGCAGTTCTTC.

The chain links TRBV29-1 to TRBJ2-7, with 12 bases identical to TRBD2. The germline V gene has CDR1 SQVTM and CDR2 ANQGSEA. The CDR3 covers 13 residues. This CDR3 is CSVTSGRIDEQYF. The CDR3 DNA reads as TGCAGTGTAACTAGCGGGAGGATCGACGAGCAGTACTTC.

V is TRBV5-1 and J is TRBJ2-5; perhaps TRBD2 as D (6 bases). V shed 2 bases and J shed 2 bases, with 13 bases lying between them. The V gene's germline CDR1 is SGHRS and CDR2 YFSETQ. The CDR3 extends over 15 amino acids. The CDR3 DNA reads TGCGCCAGCAGCTTTAATGGCCGGGAGCAAGAGACCCAGTACTTC. It is translated as CASSFNGREQETQYF.

This clonotype appeared many times. The chain uses TRBV13 and TRBJ2-5; unclear D gene. Trimming took 5 bases from V and 5 from J, leaving 12 bases between them. CDR3 length: 13 residues. Germline V gene sequence: CDR1 PRHDT, CDR2 FYEKMQ (reference sequence). The CDR3 is CASSPGSGETQYF. DNA for the CDR3: TGTGCCAGCAGCCCCGGGTCCGGGGAGACCCAGTACTTC.

This clonotype was seen a few times. The genes are TRBV20-1 and TRBJ1-1, with unresolved D. The CDR3 spans 12 residues. In germline, CDR1 is DFQATT, CDR2 SNEGSKA (reference sequence). The CDR3 DNA is TGCAGGCTCGTCCACATGAACACTGAAGCTTTCTTT. It encodes CRLVHMNTEAFF.

Ten or more counts support this clonotype. The chain employs TRBV20-1 and TRBJ1-1; perhaps TRBD1 as D (5 bases). Germline CDR1 DFQATT, CDR2 SNEGSKA (reference sequence). This CDR3 has 13 residues. V was trimmed by 3 bases and J by 0 bases, leaving 8 bases between them. As DNA, the CDR3 is TGCAGTGCTAGTAGGGGAGTGAACACTGAAGCTTTCTTT. Translating gives CSASRGVNTEAFF.

CDR3 sequence: CASSFGGIYEQYF. The CDR3 region has the DNA TGTGCCAGCAGTTTTGGGGGTATCTACGAGCAGTACTTC. The V gene is TRBV28, the J gene TRBJ2-7; TRBD1 or TRBD2 may be the D gene (5 bases each). The germline CDR1 and CDR2 sequences are MDHEN and SYDVKM. Trimming took 3 bases from V and 3 from J, leaving 9 bases between them. The CDR3 covers 13 residues.

The genes are TRBV5-4 and TRBJ2-3, with TRBD1 matching over 7 bases. The ends lost 0 bases at V and 1 base at J; junction bases unmatched: 5. This CDR3 is built from 16 residues. CDR1 is SGHNT and CDR2 is YYREEE in the germline V gene (reference sequence). CDR3 region: CASSLEVQGGTDTQYF. The CDR3 DNA sequence: TGTGCCAGCAGCTTGGAGGTTCAGGGGGGCACAGATACGCAGTATTTT.

This clonotype was found many times. This chain uses TRBV5-1 with TRBJ2-3, with 7 bases aligning to TRBD1. This CDR3 region has 16 residues. Per germline, CDR1 SGHRS and CDR2 YFSETQ. J gave up 4 bases and V 0 bases, and 8 bases lay outside the gene matches. The CDR3 DNA is TGCGCCAGCAGCTTGGCCCCAGGGACAGAACCAGATACGCAGTATTTT. Amino acids: CASSLAPGTEPDTQYF.